The next 22 T cell receptor beta chains were all read from a single sample in a study of beta chain features in type 1 diabetes. No antigen is known for these receptors. Study conclusions and caveats: For Type 1 diabetes patients, all four CD4+ subsets carried TCRB CDR3s that were moderately but significantly shorter.

Expressed TCRB transcripts were sequenced because the entire RNA isolate underwent reverse transcription. The repertoire was sequenced with immunoSEQ multiplex PCR; TCRdb's copy has only in-frame clones and lacks some. The sample has over 150,000 clones; approximately 10% are singletons. The material sequenced was central memory CD4+ T cells from blood. The receptors were sampled from a man aged 25 to 45 with type 1 diabetes.

The rearrangement links TRBV28 to TRBJ1-2; no firm D call. The CDR3 consists of 11 residues. Germline-derived CDR1 and CDR2 are MDHEN and SYDVKM. The ends were cut back, 8 bases at V and 7 bases at J, with 11 bases in the middle. The CDR3 is CASSSTGGYTF. The CDR3 DNA follows: TGTGCCAGCTCAAGCACGGGTGGCTACACCTTC.

V gene TRBV18 combines with J gene TRBJ2-1; 8 bases agree with TRBD2. The germline gives CDR1 KGHSH, CDR2 LQKENI. The trim removed 8 bases at V and 5 bases at J, leaving 8 bases unmatched. The CDR3 length is 14 residues. The CDR3 nucleotides are TGTGCCAGCAATGTAGCGGGAATAAACAATGAGCAGTTCTTC. Its protein is CASNVAGINNEQFF.

The rearrangement joins TRBV2 to TRBJ2-1; the match to TRBD2 covers 11 bases. This CDR3 has 15 amino acids. After removal of 6 bases from V and 8 bases from J, the junction contained 9 bases not matched to a gene. Germline V gives CDR1 SNHLY, CDR2 FYNNEI. The CDR3 is CASRGELAGVYEQFF. DNA of the CDR3: TGTGCCAGCAGGGGTGAACTAGCGGGAGTGTATGAGCAGTTCTTC.

This clone was counted between two and nine times. The chain links TRBV11-2 to TRBJ2-5, with 14 bases that match TRBD2. This CDR3 has 16 amino acids. Germline V gene lookup returns CDR1 SGHAT and CDR2 FQNNGV. V trimming: 4 bases; J trimming: 4 bases; junction bases outside the gene matches: 5. The CDR3 loop is CASSSPGTSGRETQYF. In DNA form, the CDR3 reads TGTGCCAGCAGCTCTCCCGGGACTAGCGGGAGAGAGACCCAGTACTTC.

This clone was seen a few times. The chain is built from TRBV30 and TRBJ2-7, with a tentative D call TRBD1 (8 bases). Germline V gene data show CDR1 as GTSNPN and CDR2 as SVGIG (reference sequence). Trimming pared 4 bases from V and 0 bases from J, leaving 10 bases between. CDR3 size: 13 residues. The CDR3 sequence is CAWNRGGSYEQYF. The CDR3, as DNA: TGTGCCTGGAACAGGGGGGGCTCCTACGAGCAGTACTTC.

This clone has a handful of counts. The chain has TRBV18 and TRBJ1-3; D not resolved. This CDR3 has 16 amino acids. With 1 base removed from V and 0 bases from J, the gap between germline ends came to 10 bases. CDR1 and CDR2 (germline): KGHSH, LQKENI. CDR3 residues: CASSPLEKSSGNTIYF. CDR3 DNA: TGTGCCAGCTCACCACTTGAGAAAAGCTCTGGAAACACCATATATTTT.

V and J are TRBV7-2 and TRBJ2-3; D possibly corresponds to TRBD1 (6 bases). Between the trimmed V and J ends, which lost 4 bases and 4 bases, there was a span of 6 bases. Per the germline V gene, CDR1 is SGHTA and CDR2 is FQGNSA. CDR3 length: 12 amino acids. The CDR3 sequence is CASSYRADTQYF. The CDR3 nucleotides read TGTGCCAGCAGCTACAGGGCAGATACGCAGTATTTT.

As for this clone: The junction does not match germline at one end; this may be a read error. The V call is TRBV7-7, the J call TRBJ2-1; maybe TRBD1 (5 bases). The CDR3 consists of 13 residues. Looked up from germline, CDR1 is SSHAT and CDR2 is FNYEAQ (reference sequence). The CDR3 here is CASSSGHMDEQFF. CDR3 nucleotides: TGTGCTAGCAGCTCAGGACATATGGATGAGCAGTTCTTC.

There are a few counts of this clone. The chain employs TRBV5-4 and TRBJ2-4; 9 bases agree with TRBD1. The CDR3 spans 14 residues. The germline CDR1 and CDR2 sequences are SGHNT and YYREEE (reference sequence). V lost 3 bases and J lost 8; bases outside the gene matches: 6. In DNA, the CDR3 is TGTGCCAGCAGCTCCGGACAGGGGATTGACATTCAGTACTTC. It specifies CASSSGQGIDIQYF.

The V gene is TRBV6-5, the J gene TRBJ1-2, with 8 nucleotides matching TRBD1. This CDR3 contains 14 residues. Germline lookup yields CDR1 MNHEY and CDR2 SVGAGI. V was pared by 11 bases and J by 3 bases, with 11 bases of the junction left unmatched. The CDR3 DNA sequence: TGTGCCTCCCAGGGGGCCCAACGGGACTATGGCTACACCTTC. It codes for CASQGAQRDYGYTF.

This chain connects TRBV7-2 to TRBJ1-1; no firm D call. The CDR3 sequence is 13 residues long. Trimming took off 2 bases at V and 8 bases at J, with 12 bases between the two ends. CDR1 SGHTA and CDR2 FQGNSA come from the germline V gene. The CDR3 DNA reads TGTGCCAGCAGCTTACTCCTTGGCAGGGAAGCTTTCTTT. Its protein is CASSLLLGREAFF.

This clone showed up just a few times. The chain recombines TRBV2 with TRBJ2-2; TRBD1 is a possible D gene (6 bases). Trimming took 6 bases from V and 3 from J, leaving 8 bases between them. This CDR3 has 13 amino acids. Germline CDR1 SNHLY, CDR2 FYNNEI. CDR3 amino acids: CASRQGDTGELFF. CDR3 bases: TGTGCCAGCAGACAGGGAGACACCGGGGAGCTGTTTTTT.

This clone was seen a handful of times. The V call is TRBV4-2, the J call TRBJ1-4; D remains unclear. Trimming stripped 0 bases from V and 7 bases from J, with 15 bases between. The length of the CDR3 is 16 residues. Germline values: CDR1 LGHNA, CDR2 YNFKEQ. Here the CDR3 reads CASSQDLIGEGEKLFF. The CDR3 coding sequence is TGTGCCAGCAGCCAAGACCTAATTGGGGAGGGTGAAAAACTGTTTTTT.

The chain employs TRBV5-4 and TRBJ2-4; the match to TRBD2 covers 8 bases. After removal of 4 bases from V and 0 bases from J, the junction contained 6 bases not matched to a gene. CDR3 length equals 16 residues. Germline-derived CDR1 and CDR2 are SGHNT and YYREEE (reference sequence). CDR3 nucleotide sequence: TGTGCCAGCAGCCTCAAAAGCGGGGGAGCCAAAAACATTCAGTACTTC. Translation: CASSLKSGGAKNIQYF.

J is TRBJ1-1 and V is TRBV6-1, with D possibly being TRBD1 (6 bases). Germline V gene sequence: CDR1 MNHNS, CDR2 SASEGT. The CDR3 spans 13 residues. V lost 7 bases and J 5 bases, leaving 14 bases between the germline ends. As DNA, the CDR3 is TGTGCCAGCACCTTGGACAGTAAGACTGAAGCTTTCTTT. It codes for CASTLDSKTEAFF.

Only a few counts were recorded for this clone. This chain joins TRBV28 and TRBJ2-3; 9 nucleotides align to TRBD2. The V gene's germline CDR1 is MDHEN and CDR2 SYDVKM. This CDR3 contains 13 residues. Trimming at V came to 8 bases and at J to 2 bases, leaving 2 bases not matched to a gene. CDR3 in amino acids: CASRTSVTDTQYF. The CDR3 bases are TGTGCCAGCCGGACTAGCGTCACAGATACGCAGTATTTT.

This chain joins TRBV14 and TRBJ2-5; weak D call: TRBD2 (5 bases). CDR3 size: 13 residues. Per the germline V gene, CDR1 is SGHDN and CDR2 is FVKESK. Trimming left V 2 bases short and J 10 bases short, with 14 bases between. The CDR3 nucleotides read TGTGCCAGCAGCCAACAAGCGAGGGATCTCCAGTACTTC. It yields the protein CASSQQARDLQYF.

The chain is built from TRBV11-1 and TRBJ2-3, with TRBD2 matching over 12 bases. CDR1 is SGHAT and CDR2 is FQDESV in the germline V gene (reference sequence). The CDR3 runs 15 residues. V shed 4 bases and J 3 bases; nucleotides not matched to a gene: 2. The CDR3 sequence: CASSSGLAGTDTQYF. CDR3 coding DNA: TGTGCCAGCAGCTCCGGACTAGCGGGAACAGATACGCAGTATTTT.

Here the CDR3 reads CASSQAVAGGTDTQYF. CDR3 sequence (DNA): TGTGCCAGCAGCCAAGCTGTAGCGGGAGGTACAGATACGCAGTATTTT. The chain carries TRBV4-2 and TRBJ2-3; 10 bases fit TRBD2. Unmatched junction bases numbered 4, after V lost 1 base and J lost 3 bases. Germline values: CDR1 LGHNA, CDR2 YNFKEQ. CDR3 length: 16 residues.

The J gene is TRBJ2-5, the V gene TRBV7-6; the D gene is possibly TRBD2 (5 bases). Per the germline V gene, CDR1 is SGHVS and CDR2 is FNYEAQ. CDR3 length: 13 amino acids. Trimming cost V 5 bases and J 5 bases, with 12 bases left between them. CDR3 protein: CASSPLVGETQYF. The CDR3 DNA follows: TGTGCCAGCAGCCCACTAGTTGGCGAGACCCAGTACTTC.

The chain couples TRBV4-2 to TRBJ1-5; D is unclear. Trimming removed 0 bases at V and 1 base at J, with 10 bases between. Germline assignment: CDR1 LGHNA and CDR2 YNFKEQ. The CDR3 is made up of 16 amino acids. The CDR3: CASSQDLLESNQPQHF. The CDR3 bases are TGTGCCAGCAGCCAAGATCTACTGGAGAGCAATCAGCCCCAGCATTTT.

In its sample, this clone was seen many times. This chain joins TRBV9 and TRBJ2-1; D is perhaps TRBD1 (5 bases). Germline CDR1 reads SGDLS; CDR2 reads YYNGEE. Trimming pared 2 bases from V and 8 bases from J, leaving 14 bases between. The CDR3 is 14 residues long. CDR3 sequence: CASSVASGWDEQFF. The CDR3 coding sequence is TGTGCCAGCAGCGTTGCGTCAGGGTGGGATGAGCAGTTCTTC.